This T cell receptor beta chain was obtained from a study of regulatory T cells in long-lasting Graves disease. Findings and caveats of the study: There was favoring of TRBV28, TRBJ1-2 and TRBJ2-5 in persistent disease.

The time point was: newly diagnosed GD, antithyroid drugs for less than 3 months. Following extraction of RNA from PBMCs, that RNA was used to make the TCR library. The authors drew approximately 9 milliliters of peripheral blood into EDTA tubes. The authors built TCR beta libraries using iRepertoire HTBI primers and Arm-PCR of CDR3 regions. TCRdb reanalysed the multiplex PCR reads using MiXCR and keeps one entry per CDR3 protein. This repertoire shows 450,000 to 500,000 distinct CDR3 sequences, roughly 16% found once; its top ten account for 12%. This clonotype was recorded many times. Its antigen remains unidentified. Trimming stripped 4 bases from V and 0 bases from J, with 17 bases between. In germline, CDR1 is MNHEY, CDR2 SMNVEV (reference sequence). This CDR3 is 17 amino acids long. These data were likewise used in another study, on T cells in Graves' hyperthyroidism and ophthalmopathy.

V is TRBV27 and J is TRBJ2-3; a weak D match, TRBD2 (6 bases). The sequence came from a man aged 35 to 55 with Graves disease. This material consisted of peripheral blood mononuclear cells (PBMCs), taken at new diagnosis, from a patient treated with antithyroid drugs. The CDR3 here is CASSWGVKRASTDTQYF. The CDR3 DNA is TGTGCCAGCAGTTGGGGGGTTAAGCGGGCGAGCACAGATACGCAGTATTTT.